This TCR beta chain was profiled in a study of beta chain features in type 1 diabetes. Study context: What patients shared with healthy donors was a similar profile of age, gender and cell yields.

The germline V gene has CDR1 SGHTA and CDR2 FQGNSA. With 2 bases clipped from V and 11 bases from J, the junction kept 9 bases outside the gene matches. The CDR3 is 15 residues long. Study-wide results and caveats: Naive, central memory and Treg TCRB repertoires seemed to resemble each other more closely in patients than they did in healthy donors. It was not settled here whether HLA type affects TCRB rearrangement.

On average, the one heparinised blood draw given by each donor was 90 to 150 mL. Remarks on this clone: Antigen specificity is unknown.

What was sequenced were expressed TCRB transcripts, since all of the isolated RNA had been reverse transcribed. Assay: immunoSEQ multiplex PCR; the TCRdb copy retains only in-frame clones and omits some. The sample has nearly 350,000 clones, around 7.6% seen once. The chain links TRBV7-2 to TRBJ2-5, with 12 nucleotides matching TRBD2. Sequenced material: central memory CD4+ T cells from blood. The TCR originated in a woman under 30 in good health. The CDR3 sequence is CASSLWGLTSGSQYF. In DNA, the CDR3 is TGTGCCAGCAGCTTATGGGGGCTGACTAGCGGGAGTCAGTACTTC.